The sequence of this TCR beta chain was determined in a study of T cell repertoires in cytomegalovirus infection. Study as a whole: It was the public TCR beta signatures that indicated both CMV infection and matching HLA type.

Looked up from germline, CDR1 is MGHRA and CDR2 is YSYEKL. Trimming pared 0 bases from V and 7 bases from J, leaving 12 bases between. The CDR3 extends over 14 amino acids. Note on this clonotype: Its antigen is currently unknown.

TCRdb re-called the reads with MiXCR, one entry per CDR3 protein. This sample has around 800,000 distinct CDR3 sequences, with 30% to 35% found just once. Study results and limitations: HLA-C-restricted TCR beta clonotypes specific for CMV led the ex vivo response.

The rearrangement joins TRBV4-1 to TRBJ1-1; no reliable D call. This material consisted of cultured CD8+ T cells from PBMCs, taken from culture after CMV antigen stimulation. This receptor was obtained from a human donor in good health (CMV status not recorded). Some clones in this sample may be carry-over from other donors' samples. CDR3 residues: CASSQDRVTVEAFF. CDR3 nucleotides: TGCGCCAGCAGCCAAGATAGGGTAACAGTTGAAGCTTTCTTT.